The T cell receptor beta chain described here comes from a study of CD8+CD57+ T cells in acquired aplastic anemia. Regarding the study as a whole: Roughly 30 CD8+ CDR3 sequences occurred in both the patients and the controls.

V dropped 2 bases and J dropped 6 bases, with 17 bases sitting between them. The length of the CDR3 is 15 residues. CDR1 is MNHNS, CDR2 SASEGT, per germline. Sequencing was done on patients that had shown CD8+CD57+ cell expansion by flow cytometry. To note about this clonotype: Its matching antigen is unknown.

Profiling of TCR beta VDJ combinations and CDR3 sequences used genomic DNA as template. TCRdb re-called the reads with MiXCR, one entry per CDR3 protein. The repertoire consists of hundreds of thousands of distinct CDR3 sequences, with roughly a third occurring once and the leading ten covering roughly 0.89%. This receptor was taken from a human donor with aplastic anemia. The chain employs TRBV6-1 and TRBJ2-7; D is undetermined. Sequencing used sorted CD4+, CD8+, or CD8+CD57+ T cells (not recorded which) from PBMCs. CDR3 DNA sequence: TGTGCCAGCAGTGAACCCCTATTTACGATGGCCGAGCAGTACTTC. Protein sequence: CASSEPLFTMAEQYF.